This T cell receptor (beta chain) came from a study of blood T cell repertoires in COVID-19. Study information: Acute and convalescent COVID-19 specimens originated in the United States, Italy and Spain. The cDNA or gDNA used as material had been derived from T cells, B-cell-depleted T cells, or PBMCs.

Participants came from under 30 US areas, aged about 18 to 100 years. Germline V lookup: CDR1 MNHEY, CDR2 SVGEGT. The CDR3 contains 15 residues. V lost 5 bases, J lost 0 bases, and 13 bases lay in between. Sequencing used immunoSEQ multiplex PCR; TCRdb keeps in-frame clones, though not all of them. This sample has a few hundred thousand clones, with approximately 89% found just once. The V and J genes are TRBV6-2 or TRBV6-3 and TRBJ1-1, with D perhaps TRBD1 (5 bases). The source material was PBMCs or T cells enriched from blood (not recorded which). The sequence was obtained from a woman in her forties who had been exposed to COVID-19. The CDR3 DNA reads TGTGCCAGCAGTCCCGGGGGAGCGATGAACACTGAAGCTTTCTTT. This codes for CASSPGGAMNTEAFF.